These 20 T cell receptor beta chains were all obtained from the same sample, sequenced in a study of molecular identifiers for immune sequencing clone quantification (dated by TCRdb to the late 2010s). The protocol used for the library was PCR. Sequencing took place on an Illumina HiSeq 4000. Using fastp trimming at Q25 and MiXCR clonotype assembly, TCRdb reanalyzed the public sequencing data and kept in-frame beta chains. Here each entry gathers all rows of one CDR3 protein and keeps the most common genes and DNA. The sample includes tens of thousands of distinct CDR3 sequences, with roughly 20% observed a single time. Around 1.5% of the sample goes to the ten largest clones. Material for sequencing was naive CD8+ T cells from blood, with Jurkat cell RNA spiked in. This specimen's cell subset or site label, interpreted: FACS-sorted CD8+CD4-CCR7+CD45RA+ naive T cells. Source of these receptors: a human donor in good health. Some libraries in this study had Jurkat cell RNA spiked in.

Comment on this clonotype: It may be a read error: a sequence one base away is much more abundant. The V gene is TRBV27, the J gene TRBJ2-1; 7 nucleotides agree with TRBD1. This CDR3 comprises 14 residues. CDR1 is MNHEY, CDR2 SMNVEV, per germline (reference sequence). The DNA of the CDR3 is TGTGCCAGCAGTTTTCTAGGGGGCTACAATGAGCAGTCCTTC. Translation: CASSFLGGYNEQSF.

In regard to this clonotype: This may be a read error, as it is one base from a much larger clone. The chain joins TRBV7-3 to TRBJ2-1; a weak D match, TRBD1 (6 bases). Germline V CDR1 and CDR2: SGHTA, FQGTGA. The CDR3 runs to 14 residues. The CDR3 nucleotides read TGTGCCAGCAGCTTACTGGGGGCGGATAATGGGCAGTTCTTC. Translated: CASSLLGADNGQFF.

This clonotype was counted ten times or more. The V gene is TRBV7-6, the J gene TRBJ1-3; D call uncertain. The V gene lost 1 base and the J gene lost 6 bases, with 7 bases spanning the gap. Germline lookup yields CDR1 SGHVS and CDR2 FNYEAQ. This CDR3 spans 13 amino acids. The CDR3 DNA sequence: TGTGCCAGCAGCTTAGGGGAATCAAACACCATATATTTT. It specifies CASSLGESNTIYF.

This clonotype was detected many times. The chain combines TRBV18 with TRBJ2-5; the match to TRBD1 covers 7 bases. Per the germline V gene, CDR1 is KGHSH and CDR2 is LQKENI. V was clipped by 3 bases and J by 1 base; unmatched bases: 2. This CDR3 is 14 amino acids long. CDR3 nucleotides: TGTGCCAGCTCACCCTGGGACAGCCAAGAGACCCAGTACTTC. Its protein is CASSPWDSQETQYF. The full variable domain, rest sourced from reference TRBV18 and TRBJ2-5, is NAGVMQNPRHLVRRRGQEARLRCSPMKGHSHVYWYRQLPEEGLKFMVYLQKENIIDESGMPKERFSAEFPKEGPSILRIQQVVRGDSAAYFCASSPWDSQETQYFGPGTRLLVL.

This clonotype was recorded a few times. The chain joins TRBV28 to TRBJ2-7, with D perhaps matching TRBD1 (6 bases). The V end lost 4 bases, the J end lost 2 bases, and 15 bases lay between the germline ends. There are 15 residues in the CDR3. From germline, CDR1 is MDHEN and CDR2 SYDVKM. In DNA form, the CDR3 reads TGTGCCAGCAGTTCAGGGACACCTAACCCCTACGAGCAGTACTTC. Protein: CASSSGTPNPYEQYF.

The sample holds many counts of this clonotype. The chain is built from TRBV6-5 and TRBJ1-3; maybe TRBD1 (5 bases). Germline CDR1 and CDR2: MNHEY and SVGAGI. The CDR3 covers 15 residues. Deletions cut 5 bases from V and 0 bases from J, with 11 bases between. CDR3 protein: CASSPTGGSGNTIYF. The DNA of the CDR3 is TGTGCCAGCAGTCCCACAGGAGGCTCTGGAAACACCATATATTTT.

This clonotype was seen just once. This may be a read error: a much more frequent sequence differs by one nucleotide. The chain joins TRBV6-1 to TRBJ1-5, with D hard to call. Per the germline V gene, CDR1 is MNHNS and CDR2 is SASEGT. This CDR3 region has 15 residues. CDR3: CASSAITRSNQPRHF. Here the CDR3 DNA reads TGTGCCAGCAGCGCTATCACACGTAGCAATCAGCCCCGGCATTTT.

The chain is built from TRBV28 and TRBJ1-5; D is unresolved. With 3 bases removed from V and 0 bases from J, the gap between germline ends came to 9 bases. Germline V gene lookup returns CDR1 MDHEN and CDR2 SYDVKM. The CDR3 has 15 residues. Here the CDR3 reads CASSFGPISNQPQHF. The CDR3 nucleotides read TGTGCCAGCAGTTTTGGGCCGATTAGCAATCAGCCCCAGCATTTT.

Details on this clonotype: Possible read error: a much larger clone is one base away. The chain is built from TRBV4-3 and TRBJ1-1; possible D gene TRBD1, 6 bases. Germline loops: CDR1 LGHNA, CDR2 YSLEER. CDR3 length: 18 residues. CDR3 in amino acids: CASSQGLSGHDVYTEASF. CDR3 nucleotide sequence: TGCGCCAGCAGCCAGGGACTTTCGGGACACGACGTATACACTGAAGCTTCCTTT.

This clonotype was found a few times. The chain couples TRBV7-6 to TRBJ2-3; D is tentatively TRBD1 or TRBD2 (6 bases each). Germline-derived CDR1 and CDR2 are SGHVS and FNYEAQ. The length of the CDR3 is 17 residues. The V gene lost 5 bases and the J gene lost 0 bases, with 18 bases spanning the gap. The CDR3 DNA reads TGTGCCAGCAGCCGCTTAGTCGGAGGGGGGAGCACAGATACGCAGTATTTT. The encoded protein is CASSRLVGGGSTDTQYF. Full variable domain (missing parts from reference TRBV7-6 and TRBJ2-3): GAGVSQSPRYKVTKRGQDVALRCDPISGHVSLYWYRQALGQGPEFLTYFNYEAQQDKSGLPNDRFSAERPEGSISTLTIQRTEQRDSAMYRCASSRLVGGGSTDTQYFGPGTRLTVL.

This clonotype was observed many times. This sequence joins TRBV21-1 and TRBJ2-3; the D call in the table, TRBD1, was not verified against the DNA. TRBV21-1 is termed a pseudogene. The CDR3 covers 17 residues. The CDR3 protein is CASPKKGVRGHTDTQYF. The CDR3 DNA reads as TGTGCCAGCCCAAAAAAGGGGGTCAGGGGGCACACAGATACGCAGTATTTT.

This clonotype has just a few counts. A read error may be the cause here, since a much bigger clone is one base away. J is TRBJ2-1 and V is TRBV6-1; D not resolved. Per germline, CDR1 MNHNS and CDR2 SASEGT. The CDR3 has 15 residues. CDR3 sequence: CASRLDVSSYNEQSF. CDR3 DNA: TGTGCCAGCAGATTGGACGTAAGCTCCTACAATGAGCAGTCCTTC.

This clonotype was observed at least ten times. A read error may account for a junction end that differs from germline. This sequence joins TRBV7-6 and TRBJ2-3, with a weak D call TRBD1 (6 bases). The CDR3 extends over 16 amino acids. The germline V gene encodes CDR1 SGHVS and CDR2 FNYEAQ. CDR3 DNA: TGTGCCAGCAGCTTATCGCCGATACAGGGCACCGATACGCAGTATTTT. This translates into CASSLSPIQGTDTQYF. The full variable domain, its missing parts supplied by reference TRBV7-6 and TRBJ2-3, is GAGVSQSPRYKVTKRGQDVALRCDPISGHVSLYWYRQALGQGPEFLTYFNYEAQQDKSGLPNDRFSAERPEGSISTLTIQRTEQRDSAMYRCASSLSPIQGTDTQYFGPGTRLTVL.

In this sample, this clonotype turned up many times. The rearrangement links TRBV27 to TRBJ1-1; a weak D match, TRBD1 (5 bases). Looked up from germline, CDR1 is MNHEY and CDR2 is SMNVEV (reference sequence). V lost 6 bases and J 4 bases, leaving 18 bases between the germline ends. The CDR3 length is 15 residues. CDR3 region: CASRLLYGDGTEAFF. Written as DNA, the CDR3 is TGTGCCAGCAGACTTCTCTACGGGGACGGCACTGAAGCTTTCTTT.

About this clonotype: Germline and junction disagree at one end, which may indicate a read error. This chain joins TRBV20-1 and TRBJ2-7; 7 bases agree with TRBD1. From germline, CDR1 is DFQATT and CDR2 SNEGSKA (reference sequence). This CDR3 spans 15 amino acids. The CDR3 sequence is CSASDYRGEGIERYF. CDR3 sequence (DNA): TGCAGTGCTAGTGACTACAGGGGAGAGGGGATCGAGCGGTACTTC.

This clonotype was seen ten or more times. The J gene is TRBJ2-7, the V gene TRBV27; perhaps D is TRBD1 or TRBD2 (5 bases each). V lost 1 base, J lost 3 bases, and 10 bases lay in between. The CDR3 has 14 residues. Germline CDR1 reads MNHEY; CDR2 reads SMNVEV (reference sequence). The CDR3 sequence is CASSLWGSGYEQYF. CDR3 nucleotide sequence: TGTGCCAGCAGTTTATGGGGCAGCGGCTACGAGCAGTACTTC.

This clonotype has at least ten counts. The junction differs from germline at one of its ends, possibly a read error. CDR3 in amino acids: CAWSWDTEAFF. DNA for the CDR3: TGTGCCTGGAGTTGGGACACCGAAGCTTTCTTT. The V call is TRBV30, the J call TRBJ1-1; TRBD1 is a possible D gene (6 bases). The CDR3 has 11 residues. Germline V gene lookup returns CDR1 GTSNPN and CDR2 SVGIG (reference sequence).

This clonotype was seen only a few times. The chain has TRBV14 and TRBJ2-7; D is unresolved. V was trimmed by 3 bases and J by 3 bases, leaving 12 bases between them. The CDR3 has 14 amino acids. The germline V gene has CDR1 SGHDN and CDR2 FVKESK. DNA for the CDR3: TGTGCCAGCAGCCATGTATCCCACGGCTACGAGCAGTACTTC. Its protein is CASSHVSHGYEQYF.

A word on this clonotype: Being one base from a much bigger clone, this may be a read error. V and J are TRBV5-1 and TRBJ2-1, with D uncertain. This CDR3 has 12 amino acids. The V end was cut by 6 bases, the J end by 5 bases, with 9 bases between. Germline CDR1 is SGHRS and CDR2 is YFSETQ. The CDR3 DNA reads TGCGCCAGCACCCCACTGAACAATGAGCAGTTCTTC. Translated, it gives CASTPLNNEQFF.

This chain connects TRBV4-1 to TRBJ2-7; tentative D call: TRBD2 (5 bases). CDR3 length: 15 residues. V lost 2 bases and J 0 bases, leaving 11 bases between the germline ends. CDR1 and CDR2 from the germline V gene are MGHRA and YSYEKL. CDR3 sequence reads: CASSQRTGSSYEQYF. The CDR3 DNA sequence: TGCGCCAGCAGCCAAAGGACTGGCAGCTCCTACGAGCAGTACTTC.